This T cell receptor (beta chain) was retrieved from a study of blood T cells in healthy people across ages. The study's findings and limits: The study found TCR beta diversity correlated strongly with naive T cell percentage.

Together with a sample-barcoded 5' primer, a J-beta primer mix was included in a second PCR lasting about 6 to 11 cycles. TCRdb redid the calling of the 5' RACE reads with MiXCR, one entry per CDR3 protein. The sample has some 690,000 distinct CDR3 sequences, approximately 21% seen once. Concerning this clonotype itself: What it binds is unknown.

Trimming pared 3 bases from V and 7 bases from J, leaving 6 bases between. This CDR3 is 12 amino acids long. Germline V gene lookup returns CDR1 SEHNR and CDR2 FQNEAQ (reference sequence). The source of this sequence is a man between 65 and 85 years old in good health. The chain recombines TRBV7-9 with TRBJ1-4; D may be TRBD1 (5 bases). What was sequenced was blood. The CDR3 coding sequence is TGTGCCAGCAGCTTTGGGGCTGAAAAACTGTTTTTT. Encoded protein: CASSFGAEKLFF.